The entry below describes one T cell receptor (beta chain). No antigen is known for it. The data are from a study of cytomegalovirus exposure and HLA in healthy donors. Amplification used 60 Vbeta primers and 13 Jbeta primers. TCRdb keeps only in-frame clones here, not all; method: immunoSEQ multiplex PCR. The sample consists of about 210,000 clones, about three quarters of them appearing once. Notes on the study in general: Later analysis showed TCR association rates varying by HLA locus, highest for DRB1 and lowest for HLA-C. Later, an analysis found that common viral pathogens appeared to be linked with several of the most significant clusters.

The TCR originated in a male donor in good health and CMV-seronegative. The specimen was PBMCs.

CDR3 nucleotide sequence: TGTGCCAGTAGTTCCCCGGACTGGACAGGGGCCTTGAACACTGAAGCTTTCTTT. Protein product: CASSSPDWTGALNTEAFF. The chain employs TRBV19 and TRBJ1-1, with 9 bases lining up with TRBD1. Germline CDR1 LNHDA, CDR2 SQIVND (reference sequence). The V segment lost 5 bases and the J segment 0 bases; nucleotides outside the gene matches: 13. The CDR3 runs 18 residues.